Below are 28 T cell receptor beta chains sequenced from a single sample in a study of CD8+CD57+ T cells in acquired aplastic anemia. Genomic DNA, serving as template, underwent TCR beta VDJ and CDR3 profiling. TCRdb re-called the reads through MiXCR, storing one row per CDR3 protein. The sample includes some 290,000 distinct CDR3 sequences, 45% to 65% of them seen just once. Sequences were obtained from sorted CD4+, CD8+, or CD8+CD57+ T cells (not recorded which) from PBMCs. The receptors were gathered from a human donor with severe aplastic anemia or a healthy control (not recorded which).

This clonotype was seen repeatedly, ten times or more. The V gene is TRBV2, the J gene TRBJ1-2, with 7 bases lining up with TRBD1. This CDR3 comprises 14 residues. V trimming: 5 bases; J trimming: 2 bases; junction bases outside the gene matches: 5. Looked up from germline, CDR1 is SNHLY and CDR2 is FYNNEI. Here the CDR3 reads CASSSKQGNYGYTF. The DNA of the CDR3 is TGTGCCAGCAGTAGTAAACAGGGGAACTATGGCTACACCTTC.

The chain joins TRBV20-1 to TRBJ2-7, with 7 bases that match TRBD2. The J call may be incorrect, as the DNA end agrees better with TRBJ2-1. CDR3 length: 14 residues. In germline, CDR1 is DFQATT, CDR2 SNEGSKA (reference sequence). The CDR3 region is CSASLGGETYEQFF. The CDR3 nucleotides are TGCAGTGCTAGCCTGGGGGGGGAGACCTACGAGCAGTTCTTC.

This clonotype has at least ten counts. This CDR3 is CASSAGGGTYEQYF. The CDR3 bases are TGCGCCAGCAGCGCCGGAGGAGGGACCTACGAGCAGTACTTC. This rearrangement joins TRBV5-1 to TRBJ2-7; TRBD2 is a possible D gene (6 bases). Looked up from germline, CDR1 is SGHRS and CDR2 is YFSETQ. The CDR3 length is 14 residues. Trimming cost V 4 bases and J 2 bases, with 13 bases left between them.

Comment on this clonotype: A read error may produce the germline difference seen at one junction end. The V and J genes are TRBV6-1 and TRBJ2-1, with TRBD1 matching 9 bases. There are 15 residues in the CDR3. The germline CDR1 and CDR2 sequences are MNHNS and SASEGT. The CDR3 reads CASGLRDRAYDEQFF. CDR3 coding DNA: TGTGCCAGCGGTCTCCGGGACAGGGCCTACGATGAGCAGTTCTTC.

This clonotype was observed a handful of times. V and J are TRBV19 and TRBJ1-6; TRBD1 aligns across 8 bases. The CDR3 has 14 amino acids. In germline, CDR1 is LNHDA, CDR2 SQIVND (reference sequence). V lost 8 bases and J lost 2; bases outside the gene matches: 2. The CDR3 spells CASGDRTYNSPLHF. CDR3 bases: TGTGCCAGTGGGGACAGGACCTATAATTCACCCCTCCACTTT.

Concerning this clonotype itself: It may be a read error: a sequence one base away is much more abundant. The genes are TRBV5-1 and TRBJ1-4, with TRBD1 matching over 7 bases. Germline-derived CDR1 and CDR2 are SGHRS and YFSETQ. The CDR3 contains 14 residues. The CDR3 DNA sequence: TGCGCCAGCAGCCTCGGGACAGTGGAGGAAAAACTGCTTTTT. This encodes CASSLGTVEEKLLF.

For this clonotype: The germline gene is not matched at one end of the junction; a read error may be the cause. The V and J genes are TRBV12-3 or TRBV12-4 and TRBJ1-2, with D unresolved. The length of the CDR3 is 12 residues. CDR3 protein: CASSSFADRYTF. Here the CDR3 DNA reads TGTGCAAGCAGTTCTTTTGCGGATCGCTACACCTTC.

The V call is TRBV24-1, the J call TRBJ2-5; tentatively, D is TRBD2 (5 bases). This CDR3 contains 12 residues. V was cut by 9 bases and J by 5 bases, with 12 bases left in between. CDR1 is KGHDR, CDR2 SFDVKD, per germline. The chain's CDR3 is CATGGPGETQYF. The CDR3 coding sequence is TGTGCCACCGGCGGGCCCGGGGAGACCCAGTACTTC.

This clonotype occurred many times. A much larger clone differs by one base, so this may be a read error. No DNA is shown, since the ends of the CDR3 on it are uncertain; the CDR3 is the one TCRdb lists. The V gene is TRBV7-2, the J gene TRBJ1-2; TRBD1 is the table's D call and was not checked against the DNA. Per germline, CDR1 SGHTA and CDR2 FQGNSA. Inclusive of both ends, the CDR3 amounts to 16 amino acids. The CDR3 protein is CASSPTVGRGNYGHTF.

The sample holds one count of this clonotype. The chain joins TRBV18 to TRBJ1-2; TRBD1 aligns across 10 bases. V lost 3 bases and J lost 7; bases outside the gene matches: 2. Germline V gene data show CDR1 as KGHSH and CDR2 as LQKENI. This CDR3 comprises 13 residues. The CDR3 nucleotides are TGTGCCAGCTCACCGGGACAGGGGCCTGGCTACACCTTC. Encoded protein: CASSPGQGPGYTF.

This chain uses TRBV20-1 with TRBJ1-1; D not resolved. The CDR3 extends over 11 amino acids. V was cut by 3 bases and J by 4 bases, with 6 bases left in between. Germline V gives CDR1 DFQATT, CDR2 SNEGSKA (reference sequence). DNA for the CDR3: TGCAGTGCTAGCTTTGGCACTGAAGCTTTCTTT. It codes for CSASFGTEAFF.

The chain is built from TRBV7-2 and TRBJ2-3; the D gene could be TRBD1 or TRBD2 (5 bases each). V was shortened by 7 bases and J by 4 bases, with 9 bases between the two germline ends. The length of the CDR3 is 12 residues. From germline, CDR1 is SGHTA and CDR2 FQGNSA. In nucleotides, the CDR3 is TGTGCCAGCAAGGGGAGAGCAGATACGCAGTATTTT. Encoded protein: CASKGRADTQYF. Drawing the rest from reference TRBV7-2 and TRBJ2-3, the complete variable domain is GAGVSQSPSNKVTEKGKDVELRCDPISGHTALYWYRQSLGQGLEFLIYFQGNSAPDKSGLPSDRFSAERTGGSVSTLTIQRTQQEDSAVYLCASKGRADTQYFGPGTRLTVL.

The chain links TRBV15 to TRBJ1-5, with a tentative D call TRBD1 (5 bases). The CDR3 is made up of 16 amino acids. Germline values: CDR1 LNHNV, CDR2 YYDKDF (reference sequence). V lost 0 bases, J lost 6 bases, and 15 bases lay in between. The CDR3, as DNA: TGTGCCACCAGCAGAGATTCGCAGGGTCGGGGTCAGCCCCAGCATTTT. It yields the protein CATSRDSQGRGQPQHF.

Many counts were recorded for this clonotype. The J gene is TRBJ2-1, the V gene TRBV3-1; TRBD2 aligns across 8 bases. The length of the CDR3 is 15 residues. In germline, CDR1 is LGHDT, CDR2 YNNKEL (reference sequence). V shed 0 bases, J shed 8 bases, and the junction held 6 bases outside the gene matches. The CDR3 DNA reads TGTGCCAGCAGCCAAGACACGGGGGGGGCCTATGAGCAGTTCTTC. Translated, it gives CASSQDTGGAYEQFF.

There are a few counts of this clonotype. The J gene is TRBJ1-1, the V gene TRBV10-1; D not resolved. Germline CDR1 reads WNHNN; CDR2 reads SYGVQD (reference sequence). Deletions cut 6 bases from V and 3 bases from J, with 17 bases between. CDR3 length: 15 residues. CDR3 protein: CASSLRRGRDTEAFF. In DNA, the CDR3 is TGCGCCAGCAGCCTCAGGAGAGGTCGAGACACTGAAGCTTTCTTT.

With respect to this clonotype: An end of the junction differs from the germline gene, which may be a read error. The rearrangement joins TRBV5-1 to TRBJ2-5; D is perhaps TRBD1 (5 bases). This CDR3 comprises 14 residues. Germline V gene data show CDR1 as SGHRS and CDR2 as YFSETQ. The CDR3 coding sequence is TGTGCCAGCAGCTTGGCAGGGATGGCAGAGACCCAGTACTTC. Protein sequence: CASSLAGMAETQYF. The whole variable domain, remainder taken from reference TRBV5-1 and TRBJ2-5, is KAGVTQTPRYLIKTRGQQVTLSCSPISGHRSVSWYQQTPGQGLQFLFEYFSETQRNKGNFPGRFSGRQFSNSRSEMNVSTLELGDSALYLCASSLAGMAETQYFGPGTRLLVL.

This clonotype was picked up many times. The rearrangement links TRBV2 to TRBJ2-7; TRBD1 matches at 8 bases. The CDR3 runs to 14 residues. Germline CDR1 reads SNHLY; CDR2 reads FYNNEI. The V segment lost 6 bases and the J segment 4 bases; nucleotides outside the gene matches: 8. The CDR3 DNA reads TGTGCCAGCAGAGAGGACAGGGCTAAGTACGAGCAGTACTTC. This translates into CASREDRAKYEQYF.

This clonotype was observed a handful of times. The genes are TRBV6-5 and TRBJ1-2; D is uncertain. V was pared by 3 bases and J by 6 bases, with 11 bases between. In germline, CDR1 is MNHEY, CDR2 SVGAGI. There are 13 residues in the CDR3. The CDR3 nucleotides are TGTGCCAGCAGTTATCGAAGTTCCGATGGCTACACCTTC. It encodes CASSYRSSDGYTF.

This chain joins TRBV7-2 and TRBJ2-5; D possibly matches TRBD1 or TRBD2 (6 bases each). Trimming took off 4 bases at V and 4 bases at J, with 19 bases between the two ends. The germline V gene encodes CDR1 SGHTA and CDR2 FQGNSA. The CDR3 loop spans 16 amino acids. CDR3 bases: TGTGCCAGCAGCTCCTACGAATTGGGGGGCCGAGAGACCCAGTACTTC. This gives the protein CASSSYELGGRETQYF.

In this sample, this clonotype turned up many times. This chain uses TRBV6-2 or TRBV6-3 with TRBJ2-3; unclear D gene. CDR1 and CDR2 (germline): MNHEY, SVGEGT. The CDR3 extends over 13 amino acids. Trimming removed 8 bases from V and 6 bases from J, with 15 bases in between. The CDR3 region is CASAGPSRDTQYF. In nucleotides, the CDR3 is TGTGCCAGCGCCGGGCCTTCACGGGATACGCAGTATTTT.

The chain uses TRBV7-3 and TRBJ1-6; 8 nucleotides agree with TRBD1. Unmatched junction bases numbered 5, after V lost 1 base and J lost 9 bases. CDR1 and CDR2 (germline): SGHTA, FQGTGA. This CDR3 comprises 15 residues. CDR3 region: CASSLSTGGISPLHF. Written as DNA, the CDR3 is TGTGCCAGCAGCTTAAGTACAGGGGGTATTTCACCCCTCCACTTT.

This clonotype was counted many times. This chain joins TRBV7-6 and TRBJ2-1; TRBD2 matches at 9 bases. The CDR3 length is 16 residues. V gave up 5 bases and J gave up 2 bases; unmatched junction bases: 7. CDR1 SGHVS and CDR2 FNYEAQ come from the germline V gene. The CDR3 spells CASSGIAGGPYNEQFF. In nucleotides, the CDR3 is TGTGCCAGCAGCGGGATTGCGGGGGGGCCCTACAATGAGCAGTTCTTC. The variable domain in full, completed from reference TRBV7-6 and TRBJ2-1, reads GAGVSQSPRYKVTKRGQDVALRCDPISGHVSLYWYRQALGQGPEFLTYFNYEAQQDKSGLPNDRFSAERPEGSISTLTIQRTEQRDSAMYRCASSGIAGGPYNEQFFGPGTRLTVL.

This clonotype was recorded at least ten times. V usage is TRBV12-3 or TRBV12-4 and J usage is TRBJ1-5; D uncertain. Trimming left V 4 bases short and J 5 bases short, with 12 bases between. The CDR3 covers 14 residues. The CDR3 here is CASSSELNYQPQHF. CDR3 bases: TGTGCCAGCAGTTCAGAACTAAACTATCAGCCCCAGCATTTT.

This sequence joins TRBV20-1 and TRBJ1-6; TRBD1 might be the D (5 bases). The CDR3 is 14 amino acids. Germline V gives CDR1 DFQATT, CDR2 SNEGSKA (reference sequence). Trimming took off 4 bases at V and 8 bases at J, with 15 bases between the two ends. The CDR3 protein is CSANLGTRDSPLHF. CDR3 bases: TGCAGTGCTAACCTGGGGACGAGGGATTCACCCCTCCACTTT.

J is TRBJ2-5 and V is TRBV7-2, with 13 positions matching TRBD2. This CDR3 comprises 15 residues. The ends lost 4 bases at V and 5 bases at J; junction bases unmatched: 4. The germline gives CDR1 SGHTA, CDR2 FQGNSA. CDR3 DNA: TGTGCCAGCAGCTCCTGGACTAGCGGGGGCGAGACCCAGTACTTC. Protein product: CASSSWTSGGETQYF.

Comment on this clonotype: At one end the junction does not follow the germline gene, possibly because of a read error. The V gene is TRBV15, the J gene TRBJ2-7, with TRBD1 as a possible D gene (6 bases). CDR3 size: 15 residues. The germline CDR1 and CDR2 sequences are LNHNV and YYDKDF (reference sequence). This chain's CDR3 is CATSGDWAGVYEQYF. The CDR3 DNA follows: TGTGCCACCAGCGGAGATTGGGCAGGGGTCTACGAGCAGTACTTC.

V gene TRBV7-9 combines with J gene TRBJ2-2, with 8 positions matching TRBD1. The J segment lost 5 bases and the V segment lost 4 bases, leaving 12 bases of the junction unmatched. The CDR3 runs to 17 residues. The V gene's germline CDR1 is SEHNR and CDR2 FQNEAQ (reference sequence). CDR3 in DNA: TGTGCCAGCAGCTCCCGGACAGGGACAGGTCGAACCGGGGAGCTGTTTTTT. Translating it yields CASSSRTGTGRTGELFF.

This sequence joins TRBV9 and TRBJ2-5, with 9 bases aligning to TRBD2. Near its end, the DNA agrees better with TRBJ2-1, so the J call may be wrong. The germline V gene has CDR1 SGDLS and CDR2 YYNGEE. The CDR3 length is 16 residues. CDR3 residues: CASSVELLAGLGGQFF. The CDR3 bases are TGTGCCAGCAGCGTAGAGCTACTAGCGGGTTTGGGGGGGCAGTTCTTC.